What follows are 13 T cell receptor beta chains derived from one specimen sequenced in a study of blood T cell repertoires in COVID-19. Sequenced by immunoSEQ multiplex PCR; TCRdb stores in-frame clones only, minus some. The sample yields some 80,000 clones, roughly 86% seen once. Material: peripheral blood. Every receptor here comes from a man aged 45-60 years with active or convalescent COVID-19.

This clone was picked up a small number of times. V usage is TRBV4-2 and J usage is TRBJ2-6; the D gene is possibly TRBD1 (6 bases). Deletions cut 4 bases from V and 2 bases from J, with 9 bases between. Germline V lookup: CDR1 LGHNA, CDR2 YNFKEQ. This CDR3 spans 15 amino acids. This chain's CDR3 is CASSPGVAGANVLTF. CDR3 nucleotides: TGTGCCAGCAGCCCAGGGGTTGCTGGGGCCAACGTCCTGACTTTC.

The chain carries TRBV28 and TRBJ2-5, with 9 bases aligning to TRBD1. V lost 6 bases and J lost 4; bases outside the gene matches: 6. The CDR3 is 14 residues long. Germline V gene lookup returns CDR1 MDHEN and CDR2 SYDVKM. This chain's CDR3 is CASRSTGQGETQYF. CDR3 nucleotides: TGTGCCAGCAGGTCGACGGGACAGGGAGAGACCCAGTACTTC.

This rearrangement joins TRBV7-7 to TRBJ2-7; 10 bases match TRBD1. With 3 bases clipped from V and 5 bases from J, the junction kept 7 bases outside the gene matches. Germline CDR1 is SSHAT and CDR2 is FNYEAQ (reference sequence). The CDR3 runs to 15 residues. The CDR3 here is CASSFTGQGFHEQYF. In DNA form, the CDR3 reads TGTGCCAGCAGCTTCACGGGACAGGGGTTCCACGAGCAGTACTTC.

This clone was found a few times. This chain links TRBV7-9 with TRBJ2-3; a weak D match, TRBD2 (5 bases). This CDR3 is 16 amino acids long. V was trimmed by 5 bases and J by 4 bases, leaving 19 bases between them. CDR1 is SEHNR, CDR2 FQNEAQ, per germline (reference sequence). In DNA form, the CDR3 reads TGTGCCAGCAGCCCACCGCTTAGAGAGGGTCCAGATACGCAGTATTTT. This encodes CASSPPLREGPDTQYF.

The chain has TRBV5-6 and TRBJ1-2, with 7 bases aligning to TRBD1. Germline trimming cut 5 bases from V and 3 bases from J; bases unmatched to any gene: 10. CDR3 size: 15 residues. Germline V gene lookup returns CDR1 SGHDT and CDR2 YYEEEE. The CDR3 DNA follows: TGTGCCAGCAGTCGGGGTACCAGGGGGGACTATGGCTACACCTTC. Its protein is CASSRGTRGDYGYTF.

This clone was detected only once. This chain uses TRBV27 with TRBJ2-7, with 11 bases matching TRBD1. CDR1 and CDR2 from the germline V gene are MNHEY and SMNVEV (reference sequence). V was clipped by 5 bases and J by 6 bases; unmatched bases: 6. The CDR3 runs 14 residues. As DNA, the CDR3 is TGTGCCAGCAGTCGGAGGGACAGGGGGGCCGAGCAGTACTTC. It codes for CASSRRDRGAEQYF.

This clone was found a few times. The chain couples TRBV7-2 to TRBJ1-1; TRBD1 aligns across 10 bases. Trimming removed 1 base from V and 11 bases from J; junction bases left unmatched: 7. CDR1 and CDR2 from the germline V gene are SGHTA and FQGNSA. This CDR3 is 14 amino acids long. CDR3 bases: TGTGCCAGCAGCTTAGGAGGGACAGGGGATAAGGCTTTCTTT. It is translated as CASSLGGTGDKAFF.

A single count supports this clone. The chain couples TRBV5-4 to TRBJ2-5; no clear D. Trimming left V 0 bases short and J 3 bases short, with 6 bases between. The CDR3 loop spans 13 amino acids. Germline CDR1 is SGHNT and CDR2 is YYREEE (reference sequence). CDR3 region: CASSLGIEETQYF. The DNA for the CDR3 is TGTGCCAGCAGCTTGGGTATTGAAGAGACCCAGTACTTC.

The chain couples TRBV5-8 to TRBJ1-6; 7 bases line up with TRBD1. Germline-derived CDR1 and CDR2 are SGHTS and YDEGEE. V was pared by 6 bases and J by 5 bases, with 8 bases of the junction left unmatched. The CDR3 runs to 15 residues. The CDR3 is CASIWGDSDNSPLHF. CDR3 sequence (DNA): TGTGCCAGCATCTGGGGGGACAGCGATAATTCACCCCTCCACTTT.

The V and J genes are TRBV18 and TRBJ2-3, with 12 nucleotides matching TRBD1. Trimming removed 4 bases from V and 6 bases from J; junction bases left unmatched: 5. Germline loops: CDR1 KGHSH, CDR2 LQKENI. There are 15 residues in the CDR3. CDR3 bases: TGTGCCAGCTCACAAGGGACAGGGGGCTTTGATACGCAGTATTTT. It translates to CASSQGTGGFDTQYF.

The chain is built from TRBV19 and TRBJ2-5; no firm D call. CDR1 is LNHDA, CDR2 SQIVND, per germline (reference sequence). The CDR3 is 13 residues long. Trimming stripped 4 bases from V and 3 bases from J, with 9 bases between. In nucleotides, the CDR3 is TGTGCCAGTAGTAGCCCCCAGGAAGAGACCCAGTACTTC. The encoded protein is CASSSPQEETQYF.

V is TRBV25-1 and J is TRBJ2-1; tentative D call: TRBD1 (6 bases). The germline V gene encodes CDR1 MGHDK and CDR2 SYGVNS. The CDR3 is 15 residues long. V was pared by 6 bases and J by 0 bases, with 12 bases between. The CDR3 region is CASRQTGSSYNEQFF. In nucleotides, the CDR3 is TGTGCCAGCAGGCAAACAGGGAGCTCCTACAATGAGCAGTTCTTC.

V and J are TRBV5-8 and TRBJ2-3; 8 positions agree with TRBD2. In germline, CDR1 is SGHTS, CDR2 YDEGEE. The V segment lost 3 bases and the J segment 6 bases; nucleotides outside the gene matches: 9. CDR3 size: 15 residues. The DNA of the CDR3 is TGTGCCAGCAGCTCTCTAGCGGGTCTGAAGGATACGCAGTATTTT. Its protein product is CASSSLAGLKDTQYF.